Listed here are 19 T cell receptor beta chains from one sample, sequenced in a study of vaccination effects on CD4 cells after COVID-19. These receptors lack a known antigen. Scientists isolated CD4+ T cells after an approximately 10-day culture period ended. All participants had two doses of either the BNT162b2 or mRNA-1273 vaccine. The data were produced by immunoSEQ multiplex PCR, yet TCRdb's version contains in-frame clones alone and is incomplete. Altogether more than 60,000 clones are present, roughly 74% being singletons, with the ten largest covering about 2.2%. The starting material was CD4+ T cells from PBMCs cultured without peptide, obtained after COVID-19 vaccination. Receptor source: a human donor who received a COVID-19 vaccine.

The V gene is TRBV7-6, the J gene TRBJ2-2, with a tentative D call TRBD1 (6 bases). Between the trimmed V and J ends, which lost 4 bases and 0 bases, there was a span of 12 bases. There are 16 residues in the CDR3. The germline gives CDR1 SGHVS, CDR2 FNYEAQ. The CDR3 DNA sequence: TGTGCCAGCAGCTCTCGCCGGACAGCGAACACCGGGGAGCTGTTTTTT. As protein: CASSSRRTANTGELFF. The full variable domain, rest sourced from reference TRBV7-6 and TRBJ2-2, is GAGVSQSPRYKVTKRGQDVALRCDPISGHVSLYWYRQALGQGPEFLTYFNYEAQQDKSGLPNDRFSAERPEGSISTLTIQRTEQRDSAMYRCASSSRRTANTGELFFGEGSRLTVL.

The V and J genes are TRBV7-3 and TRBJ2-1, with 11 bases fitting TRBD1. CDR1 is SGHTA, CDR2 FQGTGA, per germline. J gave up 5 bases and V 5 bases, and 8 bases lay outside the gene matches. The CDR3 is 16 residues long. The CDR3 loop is CASSQSGTGGNNEQFF. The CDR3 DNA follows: TGTGCCAGCAGCCAGAGCGGGACAGGGGGAAACAATGAGCAGTTCTTC.

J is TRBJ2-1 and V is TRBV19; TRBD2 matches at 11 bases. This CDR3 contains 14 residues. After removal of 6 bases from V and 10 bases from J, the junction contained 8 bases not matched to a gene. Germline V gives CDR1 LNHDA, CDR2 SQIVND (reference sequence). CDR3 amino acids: CASRRLAGSSEQFF. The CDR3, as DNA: TGTGCCAGTAGGAGACTAGCGGGGTCTTCAGAGCAGTTCTTC.

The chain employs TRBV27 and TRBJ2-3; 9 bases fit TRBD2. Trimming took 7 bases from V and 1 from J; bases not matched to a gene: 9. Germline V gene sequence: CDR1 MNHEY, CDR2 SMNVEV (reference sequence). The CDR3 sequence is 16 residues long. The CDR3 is CASIGAGGPRTDTQYF. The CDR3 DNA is TGTGCCAGCATAGGAGCGGGGGGCCCTCGCACAGATACGCAGTATTTT.

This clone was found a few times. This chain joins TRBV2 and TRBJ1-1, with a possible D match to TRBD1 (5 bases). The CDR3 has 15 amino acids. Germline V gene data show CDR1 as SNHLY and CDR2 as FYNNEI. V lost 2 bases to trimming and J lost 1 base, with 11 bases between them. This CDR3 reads CASSEFRGENTEAFF. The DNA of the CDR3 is TGTGCCAGCAGTGAATTTCGGGGGGAGAACACTGAAGCTTTCTTT.

CDR3 protein: CASTRWDRGSDTQYF. CDR3 sequence (DNA): TGTGCCAGCACCCGATGGGACAGGGGGTCAGATACGCAGTATTTT. The V call is TRBV28, the J call TRBJ2-3; TRBD1 agrees at 11 bases. The CDR3 consists of 15 residues. Trimming took 7 bases from V and 4 from J; bases not matched to a gene: 7. Germline V lookup: CDR1 MDHEN, CDR2 SYDVKM. The full variable domain, with the rest looked up from reference TRBV28 and TRBJ2-3, is DVKVTQSSRYLVKRTGEKVFLECVQDMDHENMFWYRQDPGLGLRLIYFSYDVKMKEKGDIPEGYSVSREKKERFSLILESASTNQTSMYLCASTRWDRGSDTQYFGPGTRLTVL.

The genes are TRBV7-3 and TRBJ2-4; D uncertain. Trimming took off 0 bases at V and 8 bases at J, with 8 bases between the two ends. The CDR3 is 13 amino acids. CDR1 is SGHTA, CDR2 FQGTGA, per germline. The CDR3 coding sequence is TGTGCCAGCAGCTTAACGAACATGGACATTCAGTACTTC. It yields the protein CASSLTNMDIQYF. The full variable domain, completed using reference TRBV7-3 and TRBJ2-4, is GAGVSQTPSNKVTEKGKYVELRCDPISGHTALYWYRQSLGQGPEFLIYFQGTGAADDSGLPNDRFFAVRPEGSVSTLKIQRTERGDSAVYLCASSLTNMDIQYFGAGTRLSVL.

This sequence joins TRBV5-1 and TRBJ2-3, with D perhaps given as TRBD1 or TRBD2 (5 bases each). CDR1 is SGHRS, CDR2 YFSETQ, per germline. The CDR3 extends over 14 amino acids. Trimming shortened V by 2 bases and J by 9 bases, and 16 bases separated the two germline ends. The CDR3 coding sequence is TGCGCCAGCAGCTTACAGGAGGCAACGGGAACGCAGTATTTT. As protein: CASSLQEATGTQYF.

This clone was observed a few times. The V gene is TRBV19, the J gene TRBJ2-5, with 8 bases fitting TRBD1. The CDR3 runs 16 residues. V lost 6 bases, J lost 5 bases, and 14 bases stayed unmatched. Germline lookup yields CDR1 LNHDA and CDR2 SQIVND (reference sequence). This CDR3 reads CASRNPGTGIGETQYF. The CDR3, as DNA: TGTGCCAGTAGGAATCCCGGGACAGGAATTGGCGAGACCCAGTACTTC.

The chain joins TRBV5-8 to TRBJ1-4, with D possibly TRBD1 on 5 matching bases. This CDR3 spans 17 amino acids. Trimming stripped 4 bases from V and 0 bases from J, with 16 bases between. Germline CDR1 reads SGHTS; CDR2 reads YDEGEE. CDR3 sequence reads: CASSRGANLATNEKLFF. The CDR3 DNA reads TGTGCCAGCAGCCGCGGGGCCAATTTAGCAACTAATGAAAAACTGTTTTTT.

Written as DNA, the CDR3 is TGTGCCAGCAGCCAGGACAATGGATCACCCCTCCACTTT. Its translation: CASSQDNGSPLHF. V usage is TRBV7-3 and J usage is TRBJ1-6; D may be TRBD1 (5 bases). CDR1 and CDR2 (germline): SGHTA, FQGTGA. The CDR3 has 13 amino acids. V lost 5 bases and J lost 10, with 12 bases in between.

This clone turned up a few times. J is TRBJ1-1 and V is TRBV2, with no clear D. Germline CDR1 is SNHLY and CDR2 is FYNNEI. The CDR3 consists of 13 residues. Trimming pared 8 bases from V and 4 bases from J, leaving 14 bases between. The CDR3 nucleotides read TGTGCCAGCGGGCGACCCGGAGGCACTGAAGCTTTCTTT. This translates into CASGRPGGTEAFF.

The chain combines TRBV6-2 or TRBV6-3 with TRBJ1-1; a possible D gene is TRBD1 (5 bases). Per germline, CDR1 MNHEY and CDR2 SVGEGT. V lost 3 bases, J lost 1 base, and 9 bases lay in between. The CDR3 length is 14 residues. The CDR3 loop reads CASSYRQSNTEAFF. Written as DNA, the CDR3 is TGTGCCAGCAGTTATCGACAGTCGAACACTGAAGCTTTCTTT.

The CDR3: CASSIVMGFGNQPQHF. As DNA, the CDR3 is TGTGCCAGTAGTATTGTTATGGGTTTTGGCAATCAGCCCCAGCATTTT. This chain links TRBV19 with TRBJ1-5; D is unclear. The ends were cut back, 3 bases at V and 2 bases at J, with 14 bases in the middle. Germline values: CDR1 LNHDA, CDR2 SQIVND (reference sequence). CDR3 size: 16 residues.

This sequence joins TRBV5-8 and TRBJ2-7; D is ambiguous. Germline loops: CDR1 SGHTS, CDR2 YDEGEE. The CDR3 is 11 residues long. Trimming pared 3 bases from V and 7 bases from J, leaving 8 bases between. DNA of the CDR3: TGTGCCAGCAGCTCAATTTTAGAGCAGTACGTC. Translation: CASSSILEQYV.

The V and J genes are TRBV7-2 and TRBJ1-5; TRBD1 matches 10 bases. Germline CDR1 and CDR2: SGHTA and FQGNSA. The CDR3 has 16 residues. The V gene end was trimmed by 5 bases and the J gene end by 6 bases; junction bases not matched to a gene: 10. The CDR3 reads CASSPQFDRGLQPQHF. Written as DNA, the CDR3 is TGTGCCAGCAGCCCCCAATTCGACAGGGGGCTTCAGCCCCAGCATTTT.

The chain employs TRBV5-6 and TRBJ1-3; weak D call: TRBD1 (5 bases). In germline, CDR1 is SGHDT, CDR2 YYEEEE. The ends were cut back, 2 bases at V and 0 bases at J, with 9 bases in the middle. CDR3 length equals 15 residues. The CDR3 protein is CASSFQTGSGNTIYF. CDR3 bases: TGTGCCAGCAGCTTCCAAACAGGCTCTGGAAACACCATATATTTT.

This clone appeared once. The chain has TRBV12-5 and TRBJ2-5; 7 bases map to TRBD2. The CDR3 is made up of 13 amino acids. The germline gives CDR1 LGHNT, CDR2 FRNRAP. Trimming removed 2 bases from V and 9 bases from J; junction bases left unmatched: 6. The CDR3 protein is CASGLYGGGAQYF. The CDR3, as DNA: TGTGCTAGTGGTTTGTATGGGGGAGGGGCCCAGTACTTC.

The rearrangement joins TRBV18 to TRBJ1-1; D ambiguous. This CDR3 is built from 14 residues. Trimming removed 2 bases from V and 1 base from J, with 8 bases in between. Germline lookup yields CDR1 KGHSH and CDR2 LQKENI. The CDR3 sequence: CASSPTPGNTEAFF. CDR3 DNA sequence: TGTGCCAGCTCACCAACTCCCGGGAACACTGAAGCTTTCTTT.